The 18 T cell receptor beta chains given below trace back to one sample, sequenced in a study of CXCR3-negative and CXCR3-positive naive CD8 T cells. UMI-labeled TRB cDNA libraries were prepared by 5' RACE. TCRdb re-called the 5' RACE reads and shows each CDR3 protein once, DNA omitted. The sample features approximately 56,000 distinct CDR3 sequences, with more than 20% in its top ten. The specimen sequenced was memory CD8+ T cells from blood. These receptors came from a human donor in good health. Some clones in this sample may be carry-over from other donors' samples.

The V and J genes are TRBV5-6 and TRBJ2-7; the TCRdb D gene call, TRBD2, has no DNA to confirm it. The CDR3 is made up of 14 amino acids. In germline, CDR1 is SGHDT, CDR2 YYEEEE. The CDR3 loop is CASSLTGAPYEQYF.

This chain uses TRBV29-1 with TRBJ1-2. The CDR3 sequence is 11 residues long. Germline assignment: CDR1 SQVTM and CDR2 ANQGSEA. The CDR3 loop is CSVLGNYGYTF.

CDR3 sequence reads: CASSHRGGNQPQHF. The chain carries TRBV6-6 and TRBJ1-5; the D call of TRBD1 rests on TCRdb alone, since no DNA is present to check it. The CDR3 extends over 14 amino acids. Germline V gives CDR1 MNHNY, CDR2 SVGAGI (reference sequence).

The J gene is TRBJ2-5, the V gene TRBV7-2; TCRdb indicates TRBD1, and absent DNA this call remains unverified. This CDR3 has 14 residues. From germline, CDR1 is SGHTA and CDR2 FQGNSA. Here the CDR3 reads CASSLDYREETQYF. Full variable domain (rest looked up from reference TRBV7-2 and TRBJ2-5): GAGVSQSPSNKVTEKGKDVELRCDPISGHTALYWYRQSLGQGLEFLIYFQGNSAPDKSGLPSDRFSAERTGGSVSTLTIQRTQQEDSAVYLCASSLDYREETQYFGPGTRLLVL.

The chain has TRBV7-8 and TRBJ2-4; the TRBD1 assignment by TCRdb is unverifiable without DNA. The CDR3 loop spans 15 amino acids. Germline CDR1 reads SGHVS; CDR2 reads FQNEAQ. This chain's CDR3 is CASSSPQGTKNIQYF. Full variable domain (missing parts from reference TRBV7-8 and TRBJ2-4): GAGVSQSPRYKVAKRGQDVALRCDPISGHVSLFWYQQALGQGPEFLTYFQNEAQLDKSGLPSDRFFAERPEGSVSTLKIQRTQQEDSAVYLCASSSPQGTKNIQYFGAGTRLSVL.

The gene calls are TRBV9 and TRBJ2-7. CDR1 and CDR2 (germline): SGDLS, YYNGEE. The CDR3 sequence is 13 residues long. The CDR3 loop reads CASSVGQTYEQYF.

The chain combines TRBV15 with TRBJ2-2; TCRdb calls TRBD1, which cannot be checked without DNA. The CDR3 loop spans 13 amino acids. Germline-derived CDR1 and CDR2 are LNHNV and YYDKDF (reference sequence). CDR3 amino acids: CATGGPDTGELFF.

The chain recombines TRBV4-2 with TRBJ2-1. Germline V CDR1 and CDR2: LGHNA, YNFKEQ. This CDR3 has 16 residues. The CDR3 is CASSLRGTVDNNEQFF.

This chain joins TRBV28 and TRBJ1-5; TCRdb designates TRBD1, a call that cannot be tested without DNA. The CDR3 totals 16 residues. Germline CDR1 is MDHEN and CDR2 is SYDVKM. This CDR3 reads CASSLFGTGLDQPQHF.

The CDR3 here is CASSEGQWAPDTQYF. The rearrangement joins TRBV11-3 to TRBJ2-3; TCRdb selects TRBD1, and the lack of DNA leaves this call unchecked. CDR1 is SGHNT, CDR2 YENEEA, per germline. This CDR3 spans 15 amino acids.

The chain uses TRBV15 and TRBJ2-1; TCRdb selects TRBD1, and the lack of DNA leaves this call unchecked. CDR1 and CDR2 from the germline V gene are LNHNV and YYDKDF (reference sequence). The CDR3 is 15 residues long. This chain's CDR3 is CATNPGGTGYNEQFF.

The genes are TRBV25-1 and TRBJ2-1; TCRdb returns TRBD1, unconfirmable since there is no DNA. The germline V gene encodes CDR1 MGHDK and CDR2 SYGVNS. This CDR3 region has 16 residues. The CDR3 spells CASQKGGQPSYNEQFF.

CDR3 protein: CASSQDGQGDSSYEQYF. J is TRBJ2-7 and V is TRBV4-3; TCRdb's D call, TRBD1, is unchecked because there is no DNA. From germline, CDR1 is LGHNA and CDR2 YSLEER. This CDR3 spans 17 amino acids.

By frequency, this clonotype is medium-sized (0.01 to 0.1%). The chain uses TRBV29-1 and TRBJ2-6; without DNA, the TCRdb call of TRBD1 cannot be checked. Germline CDR1 and CDR2: SQVTM and ANQGSEA. The CDR3 extends over 17 amino acids. The CDR3 protein is CSVGGGDSFSGANVLTF. The full variable domain, completed using reference TRBV29-1 and TRBJ2-6, is SAVISQKPSRDICQRGTSLTIQCQVDSQVTMMFWYRQQPGQSLTLIATANQGSEATYESGFVIDKFPISRPNLTFSTLTVSNMSPEDSSIYLCSVGGGDSFSGANVLTFGAGSRLTVL.

The V gene is TRBV29-1, the J gene TRBJ2-1; TCRdb gives TRBD1 as the D gene, but with no DNA this cannot be confirmed. From germline, CDR1 is SQVTM and CDR2 ANQGSEA. This CDR3 region has 12 residues. CDR3 sequence reads: CSASGGAGEQFF.

V is TRBV13 and J is TRBJ2-7; no DNA is available, so the TRBD1 call from TCRdb remains unchecked. From germline, CDR1 is PRHDT and CDR2 FYEKMQ (reference sequence). This CDR3 region has 12 residues. CDR3 residues: CASSSQGYEQYF. Together with reference TRBV13 and TRBJ2-7, the CDR3 gives the full variable domain: AAGVIQSPRHLIKEKRETATLKCYPIPRHDTVYWYQQGPGQDPQFLISFYEKMQSDKGSIPDRFSAQQFSDYHSELNMSSLELGDSALYFCASSSQGYEQYFGPGTRLTVT.

This chain connects TRBV29-1 to TRBJ1-1. Germline assignment: CDR1 SQVTM and CDR2 ANQGSEA. CDR3 length: 13 residues. The CDR3 loop reads CSGSLDPDTEAFF.

This rearrangement joins TRBV4-1 to TRBJ2-5; the D gene TCRdb calls, TRBD1, cannot be checked with no DNA. The CDR3 sequence is 15 residues long. Germline V lookup: CDR1 MGHRA, CDR2 YSYEKL. The CDR3: CASSQGQGAPETQYF.